The 25 T cell receptor beta chains in this list originate from one sample, sequenced in a study of regulatory and conventional T cells in RAG deficiency. Only in-frame clones appear in the TCRdb table, and some are missing; sequencing was by immunoSEQ multiplex PCR. The data contain tens of thousands of clones, 90% to 95% of them singletons. Genomic DNA came from blood conventional CD4+ T cells gated CD25-low CD127-high. These data also formed part of another study, on regulatory T cells. That paper adds: Primers: 52 TRBV forward and 13 TRBJ reverse.

Sequencing was carried out using CD25- CD4+ T cells sorted from blood. All receptors come from a human donor in good health.

J is TRBJ2-7 and V is TRBV25-1; D unclear. The CDR3 spans 13 residues. CDR1 and CDR2 (germline): MGHDK, SYGVNS. The CDR3 coding sequence is TGTGCTAGCCTCGGGTTCCCCCTCTACGAGCAGTACTTC. It yields the protein CASLGFPLYEQYF.

In its sample, this clone was seen once. This chain uses TRBV4-1 with TRBJ1-1, with 7 nucleotides matching TRBD1. Germline CDR1 and CDR2: MGHRA and YSYEKL. The CDR3 loop spans 13 amino acids. V was pared by 2 bases and J by 7 bases, with 4 bases of the junction left unmatched. The CDR3 loop reads CASSQSRDSEAFF. CDR3 nucleotide sequence: TGCGCCAGCAGCCAATCTCGGGACAGTGAAGCTTTCTTT.

The chain recombines TRBV15 with TRBJ2-6; tentatively, D is TRBD1 (5 bases). The CDR3 totals 16 residues. Trimming removed 1 base at V and 1 base at J, with 8 bases between. Per the germline V gene, CDR1 is LNHNV and CDR2 is YYDKDF (reference sequence). The CDR3 reads CATSRAPGSGANVLTF. Here the CDR3 DNA reads TGTGCCACCAGCAGAGCGCCAGGGTCTGGGGCCAACGTCCTGACTTTC.

The chain couples TRBV7-2 to TRBJ2-5, with D possibly matching TRBD2 (5 bases). V shed 5 bases and J shed 5 bases, with 12 bases lying between them. Germline CDR1 and CDR2: SGHTA and FQGNSA. The CDR3 extends over 13 amino acids. CDR3 sequence reads: CASSRTPRETQYF. The DNA of the CDR3 is TGTGCCAGCAGCCGGACTCCGAGGGAGACCCAGTACTTC.

This sequence joins TRBV7-9 and TRBJ2-1; 12 nucleotides match TRBD2. The trim removed 0 bases at V and 12 bases at J, leaving 6 bases unmatched. Germline V lookup: CDR1 SEHNR, CDR2 FQNEAQ (reference sequence). The CDR3 spans 15 residues. The chain's CDR3 is CASSLALAGGPGQFF. The CDR3 nucleotides read TGTGCCAGCAGCTTAGCACTAGCGGGGGGCCCGGGGCAGTTCTTC. Full variable domain (remainder filled in from reference TRBV7-9 and TRBJ2-1): DTGVSQNPRHKITKRGQNVTFRCDPISEHNRLYWYRQTLGQGPEFLTYFQNEAQLEKSRLLSDRFSAERPKGSFSTLEIQRTEQGDSAMYLCASSLALAGGPGQFFGPGTRLTVL.

The V and J genes are TRBV6-5 and TRBJ2-7; 8 bases align to TRBD1. V shed 7 bases and J 2 bases; nucleotides not matched to a gene: 4. Germline lookup yields CDR1 MNHEY and CDR2 SVGAGI. The CDR3 is 13 residues long. The CDR3 DNA reads as TGTGCCAGCACCCGCAGGGGGCCCTACGAGCAGTACTTC. Translating it yields CASTRRGPYEQYF.

This chain links TRBV9 with TRBJ1-4; D remains unclear. Trimming took off 0 bases at V and 4 bases at J, with 7 bases between the two ends. Germline V gene lookup returns CDR1 SGDLS and CDR2 YYNGEE. The CDR3 covers 14 residues. As DNA, the CDR3 is TGTGCCAGCAGCGTAGGAGGTATTAATGAAAAACTGTTTTTT. It translates to CASSVGGINEKLFF.

The chain joins TRBV6-5 to TRBJ2-6; the D is unclear. CDR1 and CDR2 from the germline V gene are MNHEY and SVGAGI. V lost 6 bases and J lost 1, with 4 bases in between. The CDR3 covers 13 residues. CDR3 sequence reads: CASRLSGANVLTF. DNA of the CDR3: TGTGCCAGCAGGCTATCTGGGGCCAACGTCCTGACTTTC.

The chain links TRBV19 to TRBJ2-5; a possible D gene is TRBD2 (5 bases). The CDR3 extends over 15 amino acids. From germline, CDR1 is LNHDA and CDR2 SQIVND (reference sequence). Between the trimmed V and J ends, which lost 4 bases and 5 bases, there was a span of 17 bases. In nucleotides, the CDR3 is TGTGCCAGTAGTAAGGACCGCCGGGGTGGCGAGACCCAGTACTTC. Encoded protein: CASSKDRRGGETQYF. Combining the CDR3 with reference TRBV19 and TRBJ2-5 gives the whole variable domain DGGITQSPKYLFRKEGQNVTLSCEQNLNHDAMYWYRQDPGQGLRLIYYSQIVNDFQKGDIAEGYSVSREKKESFPLTVTSAQKNPTAFYLCASSKDRRGGETQYFGPGTRLLVL.

This chain links TRBV29-1 with TRBJ1-1, with D tentatively TRBD1 (6 bases). The CDR3 loop spans 13 amino acids. Per the germline V gene, CDR1 is SQVTM and CDR2 is ANQGSEA. Deletions cut 7 bases from V and 1 base from J, with 13 bases between. Here the CDR3 reads CSAQRTANTEAFF. CDR3 in DNA: TGCAGCGCCCAAAGGACAGCGAACACTGAAGCTTTCTTT.

This chain uses TRBV11-2 with TRBJ2-3; no clear D. The CDR3 contains 12 residues. CDR1 is SGHAT, CDR2 FQNNGV, per germline. Trimming removed 4 bases from V and 9 bases from J, with 11 bases in between. CDR3 region: CASSYHIETQYF. The CDR3, as DNA: TGTGCCAGCAGCTATCATATCGAGACGCAGTATTTT.

V gene TRBV30 combines with J gene TRBJ1-2; possible D gene TRBD1, 5 bases. The CDR3 is 14 residues long. Trimming pared 3 bases from V and 1 base from J, leaving 12 bases between. CDR1 and CDR2 from the germline V gene are GTSNPN and SVGIG (reference sequence). CDR3 nucleotide sequence: TGTGCCTGGAGCCGCGCAGGGATTAACTATGGCTACACCTTC. It translates to CAWSRAGINYGYTF.

V usage is TRBV5-1 and J usage is TRBJ1-2; 7 positions match TRBD1. Per the germline V gene, CDR1 is SGHRS and CDR2 is YFSETQ. V gave up 2 bases and J gave up 9 bases; unmatched junction bases: 7. The CDR3 is 13 amino acids. CDR3: CASSFEEGASYTF. In DNA form, the CDR3 reads TGCGCCAGCAGCTTCGAGGAGGGGGCGAGCTACACCTTC.

This sequence joins TRBV29-1 and TRBJ2-1; 9 bases match TRBD2. Germline CDR1 is SQVTM and CDR2 is ANQGSEA. The CDR3 spans 13 residues. V lost 4 bases and J lost 7; bases outside the gene matches: 5. CDR3 DNA: TGCAGCGTTGGGCGGGGGGGCTTAAATGAGCAGTTCTTC. Protein sequence: CSVGRGGLNEQFF.

The J gene is TRBJ1-1, the V gene TRBV7-9; a possible D gene is TRBD1 (5 bases). The CDR3 consists of 14 residues. Trimming stripped 1 base from V and 4 bases from J, with 10 bases between. Germline V gives CDR1 SEHNR, CDR2 FQNEAQ (reference sequence). CDR3 nucleotides: TGTGCCAGCAGCTTAGATGGGGCGAGCACTGAAGCTTTCTTT. It codes for CASSLDGASTEAFF.

This clone was found once. The chain employs TRBV5-1 and TRBJ2-5, with TRBD1 matching over 8 bases. From germline, CDR1 is SGHRS and CDR2 YFSETQ. Trimming removed 4 bases from V and 5 bases from J; junction bases left unmatched: 10. This CDR3 region has 15 residues. The CDR3 coding sequence is TGCGCCAGCAGCGCCCTTCAGGGGGCTCCCGAGACCCAGTACTTC. It encodes CASSALQGAPETQYF.

The count of this clone is one. The V call is TRBV5-5, the J call TRBJ1-1, with a weak D call TRBD1 (5 bases). CDR3 length equals 14 residues. The germline gives CDR1 SGHKS, CDR2 YYEKEE (reference sequence). Trimming took off 3 bases at V and 0 bases at J, with 9 bases between the two ends. Written as DNA, the CDR3 is TGTGCCAGCAGCTCCCTCAGGGTGAACACTGAAGCTTTCTTT. This translates into CASSSLRVNTEAFF.

The chain has TRBV9 and TRBJ1-2; 10 positions agree with TRBD1. The trim removed 3 bases at V and 8 bases at J, leaving 13 bases unmatched. Looked up from germline, CDR1 is SGDLS and CDR2 is YYNGEE. The CDR3 has 16 residues. The CDR3 sequence is CASSGQWDRGGLGYTF. DNA for the CDR3: TGTGCCAGCAGCGGGCAATGGGACAGGGGAGGTTTAGGCTACACCTTC.

CDR3 nucleotides: TGTGCCAGCAGCCCCGGGACTAGCGGGGTATACAATGAGCAGTTCTTC. As protein: CASSPGTSGVYNEQFF. The V and J genes are TRBV7-9 and TRBJ2-1, with 13 positions matching TRBD2. V lost 5 bases, J lost 4 bases, and 5 bases stayed unmatched. Germline lookup yields CDR1 SEHNR and CDR2 FQNEAQ (reference sequence). This CDR3 comprises 16 residues.

As to this clone: Other DNA sequences in this specimen translate into the identical CDR3. The V and J genes are TRBV6-1 and TRBJ1-2; TRBD1 matches at 10 bases. Germline CDR1 MNHNS, CDR2 SASEGT. The CDR3 contains 14 residues. Unmatched junction bases numbered 2, after V lost 3 bases and J lost 4 bases. The DNA for the CDR3 is TGTGCCAGCAGTGAGAGGACAGGGGGCTATGGCTACACCTTC. Amino acid sequence: CASSERTGGYGYTF.

The gene calls are TRBV18 and TRBJ1-4; tentatively, D is TRBD1 (5 bases). The CDR3 loop spans 14 amino acids. Germline CDR1 reads KGHSH; CDR2 reads LQKENI. The V and J ends lost 5 bases and 5 bases respectively, with 12 bases between them. The CDR3 nucleotides read TGTGCCAGCTCATCCCGACAGCGCAATGAAAAACTGTTTTTT. Its translation: CASSSRQRNEKLFF.

The chain employs TRBV7-9 and TRBJ1-1; D ambiguous. Trimming cost V 5 bases and J 5 bases, with 12 bases left between them. The CDR3 contains 13 residues. Germline CDR1 reads SEHNR; CDR2 reads FQNEAQ (reference sequence). CDR3 nucleotides: TGTGCCAGCAGCGGAGACGGTTGGACTGAAGCTTTCTTT. The encoded protein is CASSGDGWTEAFF.

The chain recombines TRBV15 with TRBJ1-3, with D perhaps TRBD1 (6 bases). V gave up 1 base and J gave up 2 bases, with 15 bases separating them. The CDR3 runs to 17 residues. CDR1 and CDR2 from the germline V gene are LNHNV and YYDKDF (reference sequence). In DNA form, the CDR3 reads TGTGCCACCAGCAGAGGGGCAGACAGGTCGGCTGGAAACACCATATATTTT. This gives the protein CATSRGADRSAGNTIYF.

The chain employs TRBV5-4 and TRBJ1-5; TRBD1 agrees at 7 bases. The CDR3 sequence is 15 residues long. From germline, CDR1 is SGHNT and CDR2 YYREEE (reference sequence). Unmatched junction bases numbered 5, after V lost 0 bases and J lost 5 bases. The chain's CDR3 is CASSLGGQRDQPQHF. Written as DNA, the CDR3 is TGTGCCAGCAGCTTGGGGGGACAGCGTGATCAGCCCCAGCATTTT.

The CDR3 reads CASRRGGEQYF. CDR3 nucleotide sequence: TGTGCCAGCAGGCGGGGTGGAGAGCAGTACTTC. V usage is TRBV2 and J usage is TRBJ2-7; TRBD2 is a possible D gene (6 bases). The CDR3 has 11 amino acids. Germline V gene lookup returns CDR1 SNHLY and CDR2 FYNNEI. Trimming took off 6 bases at V and 7 bases at J, with 10 bases between the two ends. Together with reference TRBV2 and TRBJ2-7, the CDR3 gives the full variable domain: EPEVTQTPSHQVTQMGQEVILRCVPISNHLYFYWYRQILGQKVEFLVSFYNNEISEKSEIFDDQFSVERPDGSNFTLKIRSTKLEDSAMYFCASRRGGEQYFGPGTRLTVT.